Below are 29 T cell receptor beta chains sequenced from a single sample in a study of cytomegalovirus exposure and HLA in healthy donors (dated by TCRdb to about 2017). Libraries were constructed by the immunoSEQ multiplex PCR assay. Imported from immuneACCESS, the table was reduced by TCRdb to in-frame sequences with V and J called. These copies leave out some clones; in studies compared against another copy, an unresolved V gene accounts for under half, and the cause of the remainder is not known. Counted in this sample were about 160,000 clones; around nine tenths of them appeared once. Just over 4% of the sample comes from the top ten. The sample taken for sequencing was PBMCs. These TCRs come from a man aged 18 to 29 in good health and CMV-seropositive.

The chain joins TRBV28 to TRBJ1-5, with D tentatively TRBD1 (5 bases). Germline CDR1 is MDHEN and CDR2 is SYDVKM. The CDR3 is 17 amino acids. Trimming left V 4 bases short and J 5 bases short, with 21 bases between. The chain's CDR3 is CASSSSKRGDVYQPQHF. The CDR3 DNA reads TGTGCCAGCAGTTCCTCAAAGCGGGGGGACGTATATCAGCCCCAGCATTTT.

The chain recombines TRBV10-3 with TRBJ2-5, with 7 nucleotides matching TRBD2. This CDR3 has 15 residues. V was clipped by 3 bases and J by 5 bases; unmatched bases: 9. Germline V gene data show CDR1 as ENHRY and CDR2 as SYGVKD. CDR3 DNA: TGTGCCATCAGTGACAGTACGGGAGCGGGGGAGACCCAGTACTTC. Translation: CAISDSTGAGETQYF.

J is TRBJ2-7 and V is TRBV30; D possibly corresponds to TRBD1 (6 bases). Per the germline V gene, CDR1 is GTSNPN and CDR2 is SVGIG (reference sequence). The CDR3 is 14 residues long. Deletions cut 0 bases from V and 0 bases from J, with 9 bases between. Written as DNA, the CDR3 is TGTGCCTGGAGTGTAGGGGGAAGCTCCTACGAGCAGTACTTC. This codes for CAWSVGGSSYEQYF.

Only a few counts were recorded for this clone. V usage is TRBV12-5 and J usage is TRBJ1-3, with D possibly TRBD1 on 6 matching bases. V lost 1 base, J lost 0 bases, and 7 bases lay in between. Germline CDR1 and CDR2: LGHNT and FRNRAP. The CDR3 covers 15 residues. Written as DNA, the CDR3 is TGTGCTAGTGGTTTGGCGGACAGCTCTGGAAACACCATATATTTT. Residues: CASGLADSSGNTIYF.

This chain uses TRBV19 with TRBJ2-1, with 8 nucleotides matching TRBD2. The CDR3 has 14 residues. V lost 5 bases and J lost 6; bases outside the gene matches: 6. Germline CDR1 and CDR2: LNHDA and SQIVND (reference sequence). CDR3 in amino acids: CASSASGYGNEQFF. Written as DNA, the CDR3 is TGTGCCAGTAGTGCTAGCGGGTATGGCAATGAGCAGTTCTTC.

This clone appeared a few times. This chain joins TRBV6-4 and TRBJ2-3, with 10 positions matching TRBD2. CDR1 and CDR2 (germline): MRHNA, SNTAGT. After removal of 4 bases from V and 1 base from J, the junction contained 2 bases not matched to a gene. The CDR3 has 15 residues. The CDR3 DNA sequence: TGTGCCAGCAGTGGCCTAGCGGGAGGCACAGATACGCAGTATTTT. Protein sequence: CASSGLAGGTDTQYF.

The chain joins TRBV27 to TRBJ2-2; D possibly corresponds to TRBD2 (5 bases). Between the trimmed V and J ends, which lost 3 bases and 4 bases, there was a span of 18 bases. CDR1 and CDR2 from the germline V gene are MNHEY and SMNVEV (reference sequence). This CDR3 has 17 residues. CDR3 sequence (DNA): TGTGCCAGCAGTTTCATCGGGAACCCTTATCTCACCGGGGAGCTGTTTTTT. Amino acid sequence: CASSFIGNPYLTGELFF.

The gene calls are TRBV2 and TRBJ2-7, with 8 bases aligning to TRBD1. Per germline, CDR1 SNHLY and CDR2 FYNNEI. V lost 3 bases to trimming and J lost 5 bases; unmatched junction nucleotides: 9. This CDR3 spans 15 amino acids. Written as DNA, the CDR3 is TGTGCCAGCAGTGATTTCCCAGGGGGCCAGCACGAGCAGTACTTC. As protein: CASSDFPGGQHEQYF.

CDR3 DNA sequence: TGTGCCAGCAGTTTAGCTGACAGGGGAGACATTCAGTACTTC. Translated, it gives CASSLADRGDIQYF. The V and J genes are TRBV28 and TRBJ2-4, with TRBD1 identical over 8 bases. The CDR3 has 14 amino acids. Germline V gene data show CDR1 as MDHEN and CDR2 as SYDVKM. With V trimmed by 2 bases and J by 8 bases, 5 bases remained unmatched.

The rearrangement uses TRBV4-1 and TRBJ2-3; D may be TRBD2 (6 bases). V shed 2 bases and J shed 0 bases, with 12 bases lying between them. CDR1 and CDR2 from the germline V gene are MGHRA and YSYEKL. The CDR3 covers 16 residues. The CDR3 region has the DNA TGCGCCAGCAGCCAATCTAGCGACCTTAGCACAGATACGCAGTATTTT. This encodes CASSQSSDLSTDTQYF.

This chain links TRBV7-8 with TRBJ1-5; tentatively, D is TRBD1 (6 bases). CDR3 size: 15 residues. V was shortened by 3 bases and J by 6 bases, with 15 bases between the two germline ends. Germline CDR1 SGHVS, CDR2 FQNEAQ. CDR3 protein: CASSFGGGASQPQHF. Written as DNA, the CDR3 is TGTGCCAGCAGCTTCGGAGGGGGGGCGAGTCAGCCCCAGCATTTT.

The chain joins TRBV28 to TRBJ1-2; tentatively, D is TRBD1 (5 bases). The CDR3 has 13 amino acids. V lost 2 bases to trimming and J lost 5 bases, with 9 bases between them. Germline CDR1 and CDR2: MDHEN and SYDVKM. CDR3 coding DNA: TGTGCCAGCAGTTTAAGGGAGGGGTATGGCTACACCTTC. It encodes CASSLREGYGYTF.

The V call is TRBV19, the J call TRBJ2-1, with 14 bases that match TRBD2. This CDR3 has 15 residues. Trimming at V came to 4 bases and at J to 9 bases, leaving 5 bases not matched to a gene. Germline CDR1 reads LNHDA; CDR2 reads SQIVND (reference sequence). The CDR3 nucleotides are TGTGCCAGTAGTACCGGGACTAGCGGGAGTAGTGAGCAGTTCTTC. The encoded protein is CASSTGTSGSSEQFF.

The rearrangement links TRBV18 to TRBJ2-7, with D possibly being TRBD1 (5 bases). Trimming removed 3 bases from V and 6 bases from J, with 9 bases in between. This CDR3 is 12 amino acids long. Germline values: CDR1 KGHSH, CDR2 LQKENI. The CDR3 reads CASSPQGTEQYF. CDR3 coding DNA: TGTGCCAGCTCACCCCAGGGTACCGAGCAGTACTTC.

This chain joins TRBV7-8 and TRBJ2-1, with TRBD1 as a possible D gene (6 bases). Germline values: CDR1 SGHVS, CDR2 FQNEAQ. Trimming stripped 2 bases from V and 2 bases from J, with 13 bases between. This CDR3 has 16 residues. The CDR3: CASSLLTGPTYNEQFF. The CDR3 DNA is TGTGCCAGCAGCTTACTGACAGGACCGACCTACAATGAGCAGTTCTTC. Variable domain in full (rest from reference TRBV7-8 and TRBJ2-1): GAGVSQSPRYKVAKRGQDVALRCDPISGHVSLFWYQQALGQGPEFLTYFQNEAQLDKSGLPSDRFFAERPEGSVSTLKIQRTQQEDSAVYLCASSLLTGPTYNEQFFGPGTRLTVL.

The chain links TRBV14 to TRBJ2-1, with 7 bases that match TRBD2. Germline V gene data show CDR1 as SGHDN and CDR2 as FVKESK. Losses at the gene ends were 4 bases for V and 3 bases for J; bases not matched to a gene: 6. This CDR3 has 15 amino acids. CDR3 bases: TGTGCCAGCAGCCTTGGACTAGTCATCTACAATGAGCAGTTCTTC. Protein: CASSLGLVIYNEQFF.

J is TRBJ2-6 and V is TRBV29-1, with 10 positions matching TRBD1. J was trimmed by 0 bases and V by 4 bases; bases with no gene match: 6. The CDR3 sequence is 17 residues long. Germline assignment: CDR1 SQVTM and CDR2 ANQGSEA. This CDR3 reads CSVGKTGGNSGANVLTF. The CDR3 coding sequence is TGCAGCGTTGGGAAGACAGGGGGCAACTCTGGGGCCAACGTCCTGACTTTC.

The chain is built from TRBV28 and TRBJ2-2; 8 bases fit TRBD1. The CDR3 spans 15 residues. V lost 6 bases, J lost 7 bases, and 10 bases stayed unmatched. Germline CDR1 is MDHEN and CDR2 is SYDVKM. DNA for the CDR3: TGTGCCAGCAGGACGGGACAGGCTTCGGGCGGGGAGCTGTTTTTT. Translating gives CASRTGQASGGELFF.

CDR3 sequence (DNA): TGTGCCAGCAGCTTAGGTAGGCGGTCCGGGACTAGCGGGAGTGTGGATGAGCAGTTCTTC. Translating it yields CASSLGRRSGTSGSVDEQFF. V is TRBV13 and J is TRBJ2-1, with TRBD2 matching over 14 bases. CDR1 and CDR2 (germline): PRHDT, FYEKMQ (reference sequence). V lost 0 bases and J lost 8; bases outside the gene matches: 15. The CDR3 is made up of 20 amino acids.

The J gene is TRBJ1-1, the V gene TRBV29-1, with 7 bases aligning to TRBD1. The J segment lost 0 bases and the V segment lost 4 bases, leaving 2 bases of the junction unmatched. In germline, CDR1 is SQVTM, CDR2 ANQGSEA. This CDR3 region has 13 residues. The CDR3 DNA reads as TGCAGCGTTGGAGGGGGCTTGAACACTGAAGCTTTCTTT. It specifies CSVGGGLNTEAFF.

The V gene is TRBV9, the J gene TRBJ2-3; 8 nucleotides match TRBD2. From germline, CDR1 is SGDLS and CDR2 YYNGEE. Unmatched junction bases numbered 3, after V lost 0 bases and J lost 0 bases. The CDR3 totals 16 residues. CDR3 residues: CASSVGASGSTDTQYF. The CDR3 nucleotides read TGTGCCAGCAGCGTAGGAGCTAGCGGGAGCACAGATACGCAGTATTTT.

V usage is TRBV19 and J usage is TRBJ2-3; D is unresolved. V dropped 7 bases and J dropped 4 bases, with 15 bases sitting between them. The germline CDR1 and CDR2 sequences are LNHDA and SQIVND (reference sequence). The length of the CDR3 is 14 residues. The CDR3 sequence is CASKSGLGSDTQYF. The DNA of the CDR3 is TGTGCCAGTAAGTCAGGCCTCGGCTCAGATACGCAGTATTTT. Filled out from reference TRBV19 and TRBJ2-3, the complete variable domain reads DGGITQSPKYLFRKEGQNVTLSCEQNLNHDAMYWYRQDPGQGLRLIYYSQIVNDFQKGDIAEGYSVSREKKESFPLTVTSAQKNPTAFYLCASKSGLGSDTQYFGPGTRLTVL.

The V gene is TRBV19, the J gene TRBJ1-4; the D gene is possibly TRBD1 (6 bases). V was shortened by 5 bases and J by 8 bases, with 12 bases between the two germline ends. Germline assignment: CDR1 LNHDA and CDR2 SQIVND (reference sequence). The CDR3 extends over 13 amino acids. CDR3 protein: CASSLTGREKLFF. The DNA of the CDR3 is TGTGCCAGTAGTTTAACAGGGCGGGAAAAACTGTTTTTT.

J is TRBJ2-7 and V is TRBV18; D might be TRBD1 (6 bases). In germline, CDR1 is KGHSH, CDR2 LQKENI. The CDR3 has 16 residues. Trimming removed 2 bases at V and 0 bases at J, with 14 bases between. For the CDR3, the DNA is TGTGCCAGCTCACCATCGTCCGGGACACACTCCTACGAGCAGTACTTC. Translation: CASSPSSGTHSYEQYF.

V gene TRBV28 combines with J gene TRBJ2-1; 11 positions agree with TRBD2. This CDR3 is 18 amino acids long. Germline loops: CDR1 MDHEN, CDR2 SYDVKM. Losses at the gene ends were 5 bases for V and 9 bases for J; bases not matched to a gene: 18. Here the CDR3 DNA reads TGTGCCAGCAGTCTGCGGTCCTTAGCGGGAGGGCCTTGGGGTGAGCAGTTCTTC. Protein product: CASSLRSLAGGPWGEQFF.

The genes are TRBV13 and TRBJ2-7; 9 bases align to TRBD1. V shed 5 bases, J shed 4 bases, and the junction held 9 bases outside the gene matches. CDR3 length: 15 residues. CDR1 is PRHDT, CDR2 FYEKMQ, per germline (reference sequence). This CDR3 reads CASSGTGTGIYEQYF. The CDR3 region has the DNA TGTGCCAGCAGCGGAACCGGGACAGGGATTTACGAGCAGTACTTC.

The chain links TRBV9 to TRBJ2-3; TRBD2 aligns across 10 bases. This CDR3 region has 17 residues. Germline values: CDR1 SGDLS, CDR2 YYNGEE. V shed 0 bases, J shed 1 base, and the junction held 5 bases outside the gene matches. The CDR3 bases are TGTGCCAGCAGCGTAGGGAAGAGCGGGAGGGGCACAGATACGCAGTATTTT. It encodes CASSVGKSGRGTDTQYF.

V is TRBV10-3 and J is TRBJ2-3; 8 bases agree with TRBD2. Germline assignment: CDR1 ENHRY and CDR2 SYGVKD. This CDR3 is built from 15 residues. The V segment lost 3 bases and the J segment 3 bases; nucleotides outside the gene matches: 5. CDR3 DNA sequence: TGTGCCATCAGTGAATTCGGGAGGGAGACAGATACGCAGTATTTT. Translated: CAISEFGRETDTQYF.

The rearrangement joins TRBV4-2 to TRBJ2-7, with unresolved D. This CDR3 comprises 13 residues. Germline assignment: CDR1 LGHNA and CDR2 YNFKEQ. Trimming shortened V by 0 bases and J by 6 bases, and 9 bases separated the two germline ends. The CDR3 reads CASSQESDAEQYF. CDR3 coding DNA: TGTGCCAGCAGCCAAGAAAGCGATGCCGAGCAGTACTTC.